The clone carrying this TCR beta chain has a handful of counts. The sample comes from a study of T cells in Graves' hyperthyroidism and ophthalmopathy. There were TCR beta CDR3 regions amplified from RNA transcripts. The TCR CDR3 was amplified in a first-round RT-PCR using the HTBI primer set. TCRdb re-called the multiplex PCR reads through MiXCR, storing one row per CDR3 protein. This table has 650,000 to 750,000 distinct CDR3 sequences, about 14% appearing once. Using about 10 ml of fresh peripheral blood, PBMCs were prepared. This CDR3 comprises 14 residues. Germline assignment: CDR1 MNHEY and CDR2 SVGEGT. J lost 7 bases, V lost 2 bases, and 8 bases had no gene match.

The sample consisted of blood. The V gene is TRBV6-2 or TRBV6-3, the J gene TRBJ2-7, with 7 bases aligning to TRBD2. The receptor comes from a woman younger than 35 with Graves' hyperthyroidism. The CDR3 DNA is TGTGCCAGCAGTTACGGCGGGAGTATGGTTGAGCAGTACTTC. Translating it yields CASSYGGSMVEQYF.